This paragraph reports one T cell receptor (beta chain). The donors were adults (healthy and HIV-negative) with no recent acute infections or vaccinations. The source of the sample is a study of shared clonotypes between healthy human individuals. The assay was immunoSEQ multiplex PCR, and TCRdb's table has in-frame clones only and misses some. Of a few million clones listed, more than 80% are singletons. The V and J ends lost 6 bases and 0 bases respectively, with 9 bases between them. Germline V gives CDR1 MNHEY, CDR2 SVGAGI. The CDR3 contains 15 residues. The receptor's source is a man aged 18 to 30 in good health. Some clones in this sample may be carry-over from other donors' samples. The rearrangement uses TRBV6-5 and TRBJ2-6, with no clear D. The sample taken for sequencing was naive CD4+ T cells from PBMCs. Noted subset: CD45RA+ positively selected. For the CDR3, the DNA is TGTGCCAGCAGCCGAGCACCCTCTGGGGCCAACGTCCTGACTTTC. Protein sequence: CASSRAPSGANVLTF.